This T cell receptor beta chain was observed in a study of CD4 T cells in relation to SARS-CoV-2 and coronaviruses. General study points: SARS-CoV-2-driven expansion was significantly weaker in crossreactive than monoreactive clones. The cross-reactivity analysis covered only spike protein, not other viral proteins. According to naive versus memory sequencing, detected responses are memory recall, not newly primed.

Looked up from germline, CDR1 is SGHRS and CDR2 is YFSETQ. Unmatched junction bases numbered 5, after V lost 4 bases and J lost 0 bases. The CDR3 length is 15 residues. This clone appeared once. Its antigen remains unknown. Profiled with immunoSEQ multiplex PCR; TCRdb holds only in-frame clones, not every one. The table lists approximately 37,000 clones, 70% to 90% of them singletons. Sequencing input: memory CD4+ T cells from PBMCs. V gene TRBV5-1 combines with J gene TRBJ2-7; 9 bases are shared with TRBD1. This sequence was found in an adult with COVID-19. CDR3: CASSKGQGSSYEQYF. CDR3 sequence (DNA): TGCGCCAGCAGCAAAGGACAGGGGAGCTCCTACGAGCAGTACTTC.